This is a list of T cell receptor beta chains from one sample in a study of HIV-infected patients and healthy controls. One entry per CDR3 protein, called by TCRdb with MiXCR from the 5' RACE reads. Among roughly 9,000 distinct CDR3 sequences listed, under 6% were seen once. Sequenced sample: blood. These receptors all stem from an adult in good health. CDR3s include the opening cysteine and the closing phenylalanine or tryptophan. The order of the fields is CDR3 protein, CDR3 DNA, J gene, CDR3 length, D gene, V gene, clone size. D genes are given only for firm matches. Clone size is not always given. Where it is, it says once, few, many or a class for expanded clones.

CASSLSGTMSSYEQHF TGTGCCAGCAGCTTATCCGGGACGATGAGCTCCTACGAGCAGCACTTC TRBJ2-7 16 - TRBV7-2 -
CASSLGLDGAGELFF TGCGCCAGCAGCTTGGGTCTAGACGGCGCCGGGGAGCTGTTTTTT TRBJ2-2 15 - TRBV5-1 medium-sized
CASSQEPSTDTQYF TGCGCCAGCAGCCAAGAACCCTCGACAGATACGCAGTATTTT TRBJ2-3 14 - TRBV4-3 many
CASSYSGPDTQYF TGTGCCAGCAGTTACTCAGGGCCGGATACGCAGTATTTT TRBJ2-3 13 - TRBV6-6 many
CASSQGLAEFYEQYF TGCGCCAGCAGCCAAGGACTAGCGGAGTTCTACGAGCAGTACTTC TRBJ2-7 15 TRBD2 TRBV4-1 medium-sized
CASSPSETQYF TGTGCCAGCAGCCCCTCAGAGACCCAGTACTTC TRBJ2-5 11 - TRBV7-9 many
CASSTNWAQGLWETQYF TGTGCCAGCAGCACAAACTGGGCACAGGGGCTATGGGAGACCCAGTACTTC TRBJ2-5 17 TRBD1 TRBV5-4 -
CSAPALGSSTDTQYF TGCAGTGCCCCCGCGTTGGGGTCTAGCACAGATACGCAGTATTTT TRBJ2-3 15 - TRBV20-1 many
CASVQGPGWGTTDTQYF TGTGCCAGCGTCCAGGGTCCGGGTTGGGGGACCACAGATACGCAGTATTTT TRBJ2-3 17 - TRBV21-1 many
CASSPVGQGNTEAFF TGTGCCAGCAGTCCTGTTGGACAGGGGAACACTGAAGCTTTCTTT TRBJ1-1 15 TRBD1 TRBV12-3/TRBV12-4 many
CASSIAGLAPRDEQFF TGTGCCAGTAGTATAGCGGGACTAGCGCCCCGTGATGAGCAGTTCTTC TRBJ2-1 16 TRBD2 TRBV19 few
CASSLEQSTEAFF TGTGCCAGCAGCTTAGAACAGTCCACTGAAGCTTTCTTT TRBJ1-1 13 - TRBV7-9 many
CASSPGELGRIKPQHF TGTGCCAGCTCACCGGGTGAGCTAGGCCGAATCAAGCCCCAGCATTTT TRBJ1-5 16 - TRBV18 medium-sized
CAITRTGDNEQFF TGTGCCATCACCCGGACAGGGGACAATGAGCAGTTCTTC TRBJ2-1 13 TRBD1 TRBV10-3 -
CASSLVQGKYEQYF TGTGCCAGCAGCTTGGTACAGGGGAAATACGAGCAGTACTTC TRBJ2-7 14 TRBD1 TRBV7-2 -
CASSLRGKFEQFF TGTGCCAGCAGTTTGAGAGGCAAATTTGAGCAGTTCTTC TRBJ2-1 13 - TRBV12-3/TRBV12-4 medium-sized
CATSDYGQGRGLFF TGTGCCACCAGTGACTACGGACAGGGTCGAGGACTGTTTTTT TRBJ1-4 14 TRBD1 TRBV24-1 medium-sized
CASSFTVREFF TGTGCCAGCAGTTTTACGGTTAGGGAATTCTTC TRBJ2-1 11 - TRBV12-3/TRBV12-4 -
CASSILHPWSEQFF TGTGCCAGTAGTATTCTGCACCCTTGGAGTGAGCAGTTCTTC TRBJ2-1 14 - TRBV19 many
CSARFGGLPEAFF TGCAGTGCTAGATTTGGTGGATTGCCGGAAGCTTTCTTT TRBJ1-1 13 - TRBV20-1 medium-sized
CASSPPYYGYTF TGTGCCAGCAGTCCCCCATACTATGGCTACACCTTC TRBJ1-2 12 - TRBV28 medium-sized
CASSFSSGLYNEQFF TGTGCCAGCAGTTTCAGTTCGGGCTTGTACAATGAGCAGTTCTTC TRBJ2-1 15 - TRBV12-3/TRBV12-4 medium-sized
CASSLVGYNQPQHF TGTGCCAGCAGCTTGGTAGGGTACAATCAGCCCCAGCATTTT TRBJ1-5 14 - TRBV5-5 many
CASSQPSSYEQYF TGTGCCAGCAGCCAACCAAGCTCCTACGAGCAGTACTTC TRBJ2-7 13 - TRBV3-1 many
CASRPGTGDYNEQFF TGTGCCAGCAGGCCCGGGACAGGGGACTACAATGAGCAGTTCTTC TRBJ2-1 15 TRBD1 TRBV6-1 medium-sized
CASSLPVTFEQFF TGTGCCAGCAGCTTACCAGTTACATTTGAGCAGTTCTTC TRBJ2-1 13 - TRBV11-1 medium-sized